This T cell receptor (beta chain) comes out of a study of PD-1 blockade in classical Hodgkin lymphoma. Time point denoted: cycle 4 day 1 (C4D1), after more than five weeks of nivolumab. All patients experienced relapse after autologous stem cell transplantation, and brentuximab vedotin exposure was variable. Concerning this clone: Its antigen is unknown.

Clones were sequenced by immunoSEQ multiplex PCR, and TCRdb holds only the in-frame ones, with some missing. The sample gives 15,000 to 20,000 clones, 75% to 85% of which show up once; around 22% is in the top ten. This CDR3 region has 13 residues. V shed 4 bases, J shed 3 bases, and the junction held 1 base outside the gene matches. The germline V gene has CDR1 SGHDT and CDR2 YYEEEE. Study results and limitations: Complete responders matched newly diagnosed patients in baseline diversity. By C4D1, CD4+ diversity increased significantly, especially in complete responders. Among the patients, those starting nivolumab under 1 year after ASCT were excluded.

J is TRBJ1-3 and V is TRBV5-6; 7 bases align to TRBD1. This TCR derives from a human donor with classical Hodgkin lymphoma. The sample consisted of peripheral blood mononuclear cells (PBMCs), taken before the fourth cycle of nivolumab. The CDR3 region has the DNA TGTGCCAGCAGCACAGGGGTTGGAAACACCATATATTTT. Translation gives CASSTGVGNTIYF.